One TCR beta chain is described in this entry. V lost 5 bases and J lost 5, with 13 bases in between. In germline, CDR1 is SGHRS, CDR2 YFSETQ. This CDR3 has 13 amino acids. This record comes from a study of blood T cell repertoires in COVID-19. In the authors' methods: The assay estimated nucleated cells by amplifying reference gene primers. The table came from immunoSEQ multiplex PCR; TCRdb's copy has only in-frame clones and leaves some out. The DNA was the basis for D and trimming; V, J and clone size are from that table. Seen here are more than 100,000 clones, 84% observed once, and the top ten hold roughly 3.5%. Participants were aged about 18 to 90 years, lived in 24 US areas, and enrolled virtually. Among Cohort 3 donors, those recovered had two negative PCRs, clearance, or symptom resolution.

This chain uses TRBV5-1 with TRBJ2-5; D gene ambiguous. Input material: PBMCs or T cells enriched from blood (not recorded which). The TCR was taken from a woman aged 25 to 39 who had recovered from COVID-19. CDR3 amino acids: CASSAGWRETQYF. CDR3 coding DNA: TGCGCCAGCAGTGCCGGCTGGCGGGAGACCCAGTACTTC.